This entry is about one T cell receptor (beta chain). In Seattle, patients joined the study during active infection and were tracked longitudinally. Original handling: Amplification of reference gene primers was used by the study to estimate nucleated cell counts. Libraries were prepared by immunoSEQ multiplex PCR; TCRdb keeps only in-frame clonotypes and omits some of them. The V and J calls and clone size are taken from that table; D and trimming were inferred from the DNA. This sample yields fewer than 250,000 clones, of which about nine tenths are seen a single time; over 0.8% belongs to the top ten. The CDR3 is 18 amino acids. Per germline, CDR1 KGHSH and CDR2 LQKENI. Trimming at V came to 0 bases and at J to 0 bases, leaving 6 bases not matched to a gene. This sample was taken from a study of blood T cell repertoires in COVID-19. Study-wide context: Sites in the United States, Italy and Spain provided acute and convalescent COVID-19 samples. PBMCs, B-cell-depleted T cells, or T cells provided the cDNA or gDNA that made up the material.

Sequencing was carried out using peripheral blood. The receptor was isolated from a man aged 25 to 40 with COVID-19, enrolled during active disease. The genes are TRBV18 and TRBJ1-3; 9 bases align to TRBD1. The CDR3 DNA reads as TGTGCCAGCTCACCACCGGGACAGGGAGCCCTCTCTGGAAACACCATATATTTT. This sequence encodes CASSPPGQGALSGNTIYF.